The 26 T cell receptor beta chains presented below share a single source sample, sequenced in a study of low-dose radiotherapy and immunotherapy resistance in tumors. Primers targeting TRAV and TRBV primed first-strand cDNA, covering alpha and beta chains. A constant-region primer paired with the V-primer adapter amplified TCRs over 20 PCR cycles. TCRdb reprocessed the reads via MiXCR and lists one record per CDR3 protein. The table has fewer than 7,500 distinct CDR3 sequences, around 84% seen once. The receptors stem from a human donor with advanced metastatic prostate, ovarian, gallbladder or colorectal cancer (not recorded which). This table probably holds off-target reads from a library built for another chain.

The CDR3 here is CASSLALTPNTEAFF. The CDR3 bases are TGTGCCAGCAGCTTGGCCCTAACACCGAACACTGAAGCTTTCTTT. The chain uses TRBV11-2 and TRBJ1-1; no definite D call. V gave up 3 bases and J gave up 1 base, with 12 bases separating them. Germline-derived CDR1 and CDR2 are SGHAT and FQNNGV. CDR3 length: 15 amino acids.

CDR3 bases: TGTGCCAGCAGTGATCCCCCTCGTTTGGTTCAGTACTTC. Its translation: CASSDPPRLVQYF. V is TRBV6-1 and J is TRBJ2-4; D uncertain. V was shortened by 3 bases and J by 11 bases, with 14 bases between the two germline ends. The CDR3 has 13 amino acids. The germline V gene has CDR1 MNHNS and CDR2 SASEGT.

The chain combines TRBV11-2 with TRBJ2-2; D not resolved. The V end lost 5 bases, the J end lost 1 base, and 11 bases lay between the germline ends. The CDR3 spans 15 residues. CDR1 and CDR2 from the germline V gene are SGHAT and FQNNGV. For the CDR3, the DNA is TGTGCCAGCAGCATCCCGGACGTGAACACCGGGGAGCTGTTTTTT. It encodes CASSIPDVNTGELFF.

V usage is TRBV2 and J usage is TRBJ2-5; D is unclear. The length of the CDR3 is 13 residues. Deletions cut 3 bases from V and 5 bases from J, with 10 bases between. Germline V gene data show CDR1 as SNHLY and CDR2 as FYNNEI. The CDR3 DNA follows: TGTGCCAGCAGTGAGGGTCTCGGGGAGACCCAGTACTTC. As protein: CASSEGLGETQYF.

The chain combines TRBV5-6 with TRBJ2-2; D might be TRBD1 (5 bases). V lost 2 bases, J lost 3 bases, and 5 bases lay in between. The CDR3 extends over 13 amino acids. Germline loops: CDR1 SGHDT, CDR2 YYEEEE. The CDR3 is CASSLGDTGELFF. CDR3 in DNA: TGTGCCAGCAGCTTAGGGGACACCGGGGAGCTGTTTTTT.

In its sample, this clonotype was seen a few times. J is TRBJ2-3 and V is TRBV15, with a possible D match to TRBD2 (6 bases). This CDR3 is 16 amino acids long. Trimming took off 5 bases at V and 2 bases at J, with 17 bases between the two ends. Per germline, CDR1 LNHNV and CDR2 YYDKDF (reference sequence). CDR3 residues: CATSRGTGGATDTQYF. The CDR3 bases are TGTGCCACCAGCCGTGGGACGGGCGGGGCCACAGATACGCAGTATTTT.

The V and J genes are TRBV7-6 and TRBJ1-1, with D unresolved. The CDR3 covers 14 residues. Germline lookup yields CDR1 SGHVS and CDR2 FNYEAQ. V was shortened by 3 bases and J by 3 bases, with 11 bases between the two germline ends. The CDR3 bases are TGTGCCAGCAGCTTTGGTTCTGTTGACACTGAAGCTTTCTTT. Protein product: CASSFGSVDTEAFF.

This chain joins TRBV5-1 and TRBJ1-1; D remains ambiguous. Trimming stripped 3 bases from V and 0 bases from J, with 6 bases between. This CDR3 has 13 residues. Germline CDR1 reads SGHRS; CDR2 reads YFSETQ. The CDR3 is CASSSAMNTEAFF. The CDR3 DNA sequence: TGCGCCAGCAGCTCCGCAATGAACACTGAAGCTTTCTTT.

This clonotype was detected only a few times. V gene TRBV9 combines with J gene TRBJ2-3; D may match TRBD1 or TRBD2 (5 bases each). This CDR3 is built from 15 residues. The V end was cut by 1 base, the J end by 4 bases, with 13 bases between. Germline-derived CDR1 and CDR2 are SGDLS and YYNGEE. The CDR3 sequence is CASSVRGRDADTQYF. The CDR3 DNA reads as TGTGCCAGCAGCGTACGCGGCAGGGACGCAGATACGCAGTATTTT. Complete variable domain (other parts from reference TRBV9 and TRBJ2-3): DSGVTQTPKHLITATGQRVTLRCSPRSGDLSVYWYQQSLDQGLQFLIQYYNGEERAKGNILERFSAQQFPDLHSELNLSSLELGDSALYFCASSVRGRDADTQYFGPGTRLTVL.

The chain recombines TRBV29-1 with TRBJ2-1; tentatively, D is TRBD2 (5 bases). The germline V and J ends were trimmed by 7 bases and 1 base, with 11 bases remaining between them. The CDR3 spans 13 residues. Germline V gene lookup returns CDR1 SQVTM and CDR2 ANQGSEA. CDR3 DNA: TGCAGCGCTCCGGGAAAGTCCTACAATGAGCAGTTCTTC. Translation: CSAPGKSYNEQFF.

V is TRBV3-1 and J is TRBJ1-2, with TRBD1 identical over 7 bases. CDR3 length: 15 residues. CDR1 LGHDT and CDR2 YNNKEL come from the germline V gene (reference sequence). V was clipped by 4 bases and J by 1 base; unmatched bases: 6. The CDR3 spells CASSLGTDVNYGYTF. The CDR3 DNA sequence: TGTGCCAGCAGCCTTGGGACAGACGTTAACTATGGCTACACCTTC.

This clonotype has a single count. The chain carries TRBV5-1 and TRBJ2-7, with TRBD2 matching over 12 bases. The CDR3 is 15 amino acids. J lost 2 bases, V lost 2 bases, and 2 bases had no gene match. Germline V lookup: CDR1 SGHRS, CDR2 YFSETQ. CDR3 DNA: TGCGCCAGCAGCTTCCGGACTAGCGGGGCCTACGAGCAGTACTTC. Its translation is CASSFRTSGAYEQYF.

The rearrangement uses TRBV4-2 and TRBJ2-3; D possibly corresponds to TRBD2 (7 bases). Trimming shortened V by 3 bases and J by 2 bases, and 9 bases separated the two germline ends. CDR1 and CDR2 from the germline V gene are LGHNA and YNFKEQ. The CDR3 has 14 amino acids. This chain's CDR3 is CASSQGGATDTQYF. The CDR3 nucleotides are TGTGCCAGCAGCCAGGGGGGGGCCACAGATACGCAGTATTTT.

This sequence joins TRBV5-5 and TRBJ2-4; D may be TRBD1 or TRBD2 (6 bases each). Trimming stripped 1 base from V and 2 bases from J, with 13 bases between. CDR1 is SGHKS and CDR2 is YYEKEE in the germline V gene (reference sequence). The CDR3 sequence is 16 residues long. The CDR3 here is CASSLIGGGTKNIQYF. In nucleotides, the CDR3 is TGTGCCAGCAGCTTGATAGGAGGGGGGACCAAAAACATTCAGTACTTC. The variable domain in full, with the rest retrieved from reference TRBV5-5 and TRBJ2-4, is DAGVTQSPTHLIKTRGQQVTLRCSPISGHKSVSWYQQVLGQGPQFIFQYYEKEERGRGNFPDRFSARQFPNYSSELNVNALLLGDSALYLCASSLIGGGTKNIQYFGAGTRLSVL.

J is TRBJ2-5 and V is TRBV11-2, with unresolved D. CDR1 SGHAT and CDR2 FQNNGV come from the germline V gene. Between the trimmed V and J ends, which lost 5 bases and 0 bases, there was a span of 10 bases. The CDR3 has 14 amino acids. CDR3 sequence: CASSPTTNQETQYF. CDR3 nucleotide sequence: TGTGCCAGCAGCCCGACGACAAACCAAGAGACCCAGTACTTC.

The chain links TRBV3-1 to TRBJ1-2; 7 bases line up with TRBD1. The CDR3 length is 15 residues. J was trimmed by 0 bases and V by 4 bases; bases with no gene match: 5. The V gene's germline CDR1 is LGHDT and CDR2 YNNKEL (reference sequence). The CDR3 sequence is CASSRGTAANYGYTF. CDR3 DNA sequence: TGTGCCAGCAGCCGAGGGACAGCCGCTAACTATGGCTACACCTTC.

V and J are TRBV2 and TRBJ2-7; TRBD2 might be the D (6 bases). Trimming left V 4 bases short and J 6 bases short, with 19 bases between. The CDR3 runs 15 residues. CDR1 is SNHLY, CDR2 FYNNEI, per germline. The CDR3 nucleotides are TGTGCCAGCAGTGTGGCAGGGCGCGGGACCAGCGAGCAGTACTTC. Amino acids: CASSVAGRGTSEQYF. Filled out from reference TRBV2 and TRBJ2-7, the complete variable domain reads EPEVTQTPSHQVTQMGQEVILRCVPISNHLYFYWYRQILGQKVEFLVSFYNNEISEKSEIFDDQFSVERPDGSNFTLKIRSTKLEDSAMYFCASSVAGRGTSEQYFGPGTRLTVT.

This clonotype has just one count. The V gene is TRBV2, the J gene TRBJ2-5, with 7 bases aligning to TRBD2. The ends lost 7 bases at V and 4 bases at J; junction bases unmatched: 6. Germline CDR1 is SNHLY and CDR2 is FYNNEI. The CDR3 extends over 13 amino acids. CDR3 sequence (DNA): TGTGCCAGCATACAGGTAGCGGGAGAGACCCAGTACTTC. Protein product: CASIQVAGETQYF.

V usage is TRBV2 and J usage is TRBJ1-5; D possibly corresponds to TRBD1 (5 bases). Germline CDR1 reads SNHLY; CDR2 reads FYNNEI. This CDR3 is 13 amino acids long. The germline V and J ends were trimmed by 6 bases and 4 bases, with 10 bases remaining between them. CDR3 sequence (DNA): TGTGCCAGCAGCGTTGGGGCAAATCAGCCCCAGCATTTT. Translating it yields CASSVGANQPQHF.

In this sample, this clonotype turned up once. V usage is TRBV5-1 and J usage is TRBJ1-2, with 9 bases aligning to TRBD1. The germline CDR1 and CDR2 sequences are SGHRS and YFSETQ. The CDR3 sequence is 16 residues long. V trimming: 4 bases; J trimming: 4 bases; junction bases outside the gene matches: 11. The CDR3, as DNA: TGCGCCAGCAGCCTACGTCCCGGGACAGGGCTCTATGGCTACACCTTC. Amino acids: CASSLRPGTGLYGYTF.

J is TRBJ1-1 and V is TRBV3-1, with a tentative D call TRBD1 (5 bases). Germline assignment: CDR1 LGHDT and CDR2 YNNKEL (reference sequence). Trimming took off 1 base at V and 0 bases at J, with 6 bases between the two ends. The CDR3 totals 14 residues. CDR3 loop: CASSQGQLNTEAFF. The CDR3 DNA sequence: TGTGCCAGCAGCCAAGGACAGTTGAACACTGAAGCTTTCTTT.

There are a few counts of this clonotype. The chain joins TRBV6-1 to TRBJ1-1; D is unclear. Trimming removed 2 bases from V and 7 bases from J, with 5 bases in between. CDR1 and CDR2 from the germline V gene are MNHNS and SASEGT. The CDR3 length is 11 residues. CDR3 amino acids: CASSEFGEAFF. The DNA of the CDR3 is TGTGCCAGCAGTGAATTTGGTGAAGCTTTCTTT.

The chain employs TRBV11-2 and TRBJ2-3; D gene unclear. V gave up 3 bases and J gave up 3 bases, with 10 bases separating them. This CDR3 has 14 residues. From germline, CDR1 is SGHAT and CDR2 FQNNGV. CDR3 sequence: CASSFNRLTDTQYF. The CDR3, as DNA: TGTGCCAGCAGCTTCAACAGATTGACAGATACGCAGTATTTT.

The chain carries TRBV5-1 and TRBJ1-1; a weak D match, TRBD1 (6 bases). Per germline, CDR1 SGHRS and CDR2 YFSETQ. Trimming cost V 4 bases and J 7 bases, with 23 bases left between them. The CDR3 is 16 amino acids. CDR3 sequence: CASSPNNWGGRIEAFF. The CDR3 region has the DNA TGCGCCAGCAGCCCAAATAATTGGGGGGGGCGGATTGAAGCTTTCTTT.

The chain combines TRBV2 with TRBJ2-6; a possible D gene is TRBD1 (6 bases). CDR1 is SNHLY and CDR2 is FYNNEI in the germline V gene. Trimming removed 4 bases at V and 4 bases at J, with 17 bases between. This CDR3 contains 17 residues. The CDR3 DNA sequence: TGTGCCAGCAGTGGGACAGACCCAGCGTGGGGGGCCAACGTCCTGACTTTC. It specifies CASSGTDPAWGANVLTF.

The chain carries TRBV5-4 and TRBJ2-2; perhaps TRBD2 as D (5 bases). The length of the CDR3 is 14 residues. Germline V gene sequence: CDR1 SGHNT, CDR2 YYREEE (reference sequence). Trimming shortened V by 2 bases and J by 7 bases, and 12 bases separated the two germline ends. CDR3 sequence (DNA): TGTGCCAGCAGCTTCTTCGGTGGAGGCGGGGAGCTGTTTTTT. This gives the protein CASSFFGGGGELFF.